The source of this T cell receptor beta chain is a study of T cells after yellow fever vaccination (dated by TCRdb to about 2019). The study in broad terms: The SMART-Seq v4 Ultra Low Input RNA kit was used to prepare libraries from fractions with low cell numbers. Blood samples were taken at several timepoints before and after primary and secondary immunization, and bulk PBMC replicates and cell subsets were isolated. Two healthy male donors made up the cohort, one aged 18 to 29 years and the other aged 30 to 39 years. Bulk TCR alpha and beta repertoires were sequenced longitudinally to track T-cell clones before and after primary and booster YFV17D yellow fever vaccination.

From a lookup of the germline V gene, CDR1 and CDR2 are ENHRY and SYGVKD. The CDR3 contains 16 residues, cysteine and phenylalanine counted. Here the CDR3 DNA is all that survives: 48 bases in frame from base 1. V is clipped by 10 bases and J by 2 bases, and the sequence between their germline boundaries is 23 bases long. Interpreted using the paper, the treatment or condition label stands for: live attenuated yellow fever vaccine strain. At every blood-draw timepoint, two biological replicates of bulk PBMCs were collected. A standard Ficoll-Paque protocol was used to isolate PBMCs from peripheral blood. RNA was extracted with TriZol from bulk PBMCs, CD4 and CD8 fractions, and dextramer-positive and dextramer-negative fractions. The study at large found these results: Because the study included only two donors, the extent to which the findings can be generalized is limited. FACS-sorted repertoires could contain abundant contaminating clonotypes from the bulk population, so computational filtering was required. Compared with the primary T-cell response, the secondary T-cell response was faster but weaker, reaching its peak on day 5 rather than on day 15. Most clones expanded after primary vaccination were re-detected after the booster (around 96% of CD4 and 88% of CD8), suggesting broad memory maintenance. A small fraction of clonotypes showed up in both the CD4 and CD8 compartments, probably as a result of convergent recombination.

Sequencing used an Illumina NovaSeq 6000. TCR cDNA was synthesized by 5'RACE template switching, which introduced a universal primer site and unique molecular identifiers. Priming of cDNA synthesis was performed from both the TCR alpha and TCR beta constant segments. Library amplification involved two PCR steps, and the second step added sample barcodes and sequencing adapters. Libraries were sequenced on Illumina HiSeq 2500 (2x100 bp) or NovaSeq (2x150 bp). From the authors' description of their analysis: Demultiplexing of reads and collapsing into UMI consensus sequences were performed with MIGEC, and V(D)J alignment was carried out with MiXCR. Vaccine-responding clonotypes were identified with edgeR using replicate PBMC samples, with FDR below 0.01 and a log2 fold change above 5 up to day 15 being required. Each bulk clonotype was labeled CD4 or CD8 based on which sequenced repertoire, CD4 or CD8, contained the clonotype at higher abundance. Clones were called with MiXCR by TCRdb after fastp trimmed the public reads at Q25, and only in-frame beta chains were retained. Entries are consolidated by CDR3 protein sequence, retaining the most common genes and DNA. It is TCRdb's table, rather than the study itself, that gives the V and J calls and clone size. The sample has under 350,000 distinct CDR3 sequences on record, roughly 4.3% of them singletons. The leading ten clones occupy roughly 25% of the sample.

Notes on this clonotype: Its antigen remains undetermined. Within one base of it there is no much larger clone, and no base qualities were kept.

The chain was built from TRBV10-3 and TRBJ1-1; tentative D gene TRBD1, with 5 bases matching. The material was PBMCs, obtained 5 days after the yellow fever booster vaccination. This receptor was taken from a man between 18 and 29 years old who received the YFV17D yellow fever vaccine. The CDR3 loop reads CASKLGRGINNTEAFF. The DNA reads TGTGCCAGCAAATTGGGACGGGGGATCAATAACACTGAAGCTTTCTTT.